The clone carrying this T cell receptor beta chain was counted ten times or more. Its specificity is not known. The sample comes from a study of CD8 T cells in ankylosing spondylitis. TCRdb used MiXCR to reprocess the 5' RACE reads, holding one entry per CDR3 protein. Of around 490,000 distinct CDR3 sequences listed, about 5.2% are singletons. Study-level findings and limits: There was a TCR beta motif, made of 7 or 8 highly homologous variants, that appeared characteristic of ankylosing spondylitis blood.

The CDR3 loop spans 12 amino acids. The V segment lost 6 bases and the J segment 4 bases; nucleotides outside the gene matches: 5. Per germline, CDR1 DFQATT and CDR2 SNEGSKA (reference sequence). What was sequenced was blood, either unsorted or a sorted T cell fraction (not recorded which). This chain connects TRBV20-1 to TRBJ1-1; TRBD1 matches at 7 bases. The receptor was derived from a male donor with ankylosing spondylitis. DNA of the CDR3: TGCAGTGCCCCGACAGGGATCACTGAAGCTTTCTTT. Amino acid sequence: CSAPTGITEAFF.